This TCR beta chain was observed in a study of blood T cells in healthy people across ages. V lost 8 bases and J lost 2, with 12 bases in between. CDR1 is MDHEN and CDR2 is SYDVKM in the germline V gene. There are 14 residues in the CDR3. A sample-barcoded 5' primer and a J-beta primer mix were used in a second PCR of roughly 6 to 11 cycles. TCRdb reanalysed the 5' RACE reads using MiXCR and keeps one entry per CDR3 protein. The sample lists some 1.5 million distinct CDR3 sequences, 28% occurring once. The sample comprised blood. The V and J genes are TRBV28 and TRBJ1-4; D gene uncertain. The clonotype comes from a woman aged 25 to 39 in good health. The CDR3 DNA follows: TGTGCCAGCCGGCGGCGACCGACTAATGAAAAACTGTTTTTT. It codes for CASRRRPTNEKLFF. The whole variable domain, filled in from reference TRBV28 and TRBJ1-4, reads DVKVTQSSRYLVKRTGEKVFLECVQDMDHENMFWYRQDPGLGLRLIYFSYDVKMKEKGDIPEGYSVSREKKERFSLILESASTNQTSMYLCASRRRPTNEKLFFGSGTQLSVL.